This T cell receptor (beta chain) emerged from a study of T cell responses to AZD1222 COVID-19 vaccine. Study background: Second-dose schedules of about 4 or about 12 weeks were combined. Broader study findings: Clonal diversity may have been underestimated in mostly white British donors. No day 14 peak samples; only post-peak repertoires were characterized.

To note about this clone: Its antigen is currently unknown.

Sequencing was performed with immunoSEQ multiplex PCR; in TCRdb, only in-frame clones are kept and a portion is missing. The sample has fewer than 150,000 clones; nearly 95% are singletons. Germline V gene data show CDR1 as SNHLY and CDR2 as FYNNEI. V shed 3 bases and J shed 9 bases, with 6 bases lying between them. The CDR3 totals 12 residues. The clonotype originates from an adult in good health. The V gene is TRBV2, the J gene TRBJ1-6; D is unclear. Here the sequenced sample was peripheral blood, taken on day 0 of AZD1222 vaccination. The CDR3 region has the DNA TGTGCCAGCAGTGAGGCCTTTTCACCCCTCCACTTT. Its translation is CASSEAFSPLHF.